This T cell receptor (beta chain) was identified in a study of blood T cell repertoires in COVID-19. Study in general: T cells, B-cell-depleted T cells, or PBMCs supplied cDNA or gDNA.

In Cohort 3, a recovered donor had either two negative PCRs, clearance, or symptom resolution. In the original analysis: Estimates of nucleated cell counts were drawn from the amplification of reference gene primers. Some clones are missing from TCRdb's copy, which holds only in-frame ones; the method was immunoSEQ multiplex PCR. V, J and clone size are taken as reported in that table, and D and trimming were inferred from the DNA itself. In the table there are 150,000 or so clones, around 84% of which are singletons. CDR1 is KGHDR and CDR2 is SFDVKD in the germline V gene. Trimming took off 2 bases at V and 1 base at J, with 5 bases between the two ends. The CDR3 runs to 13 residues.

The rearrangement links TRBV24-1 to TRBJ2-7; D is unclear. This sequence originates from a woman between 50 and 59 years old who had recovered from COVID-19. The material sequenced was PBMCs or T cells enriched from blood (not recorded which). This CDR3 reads CATSDSGSYEQYF. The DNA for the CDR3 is TGTGCCACCAGTGATTCGGGTTCCTACGAGCAGTACTTC.